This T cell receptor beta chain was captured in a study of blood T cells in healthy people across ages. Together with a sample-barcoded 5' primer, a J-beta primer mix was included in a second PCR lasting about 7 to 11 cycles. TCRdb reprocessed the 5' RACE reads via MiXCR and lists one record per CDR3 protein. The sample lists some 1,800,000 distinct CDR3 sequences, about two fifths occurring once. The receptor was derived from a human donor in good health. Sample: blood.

CDR3 amino acids: CASSSLRAGANVLTF. As DNA, the CDR3 is TGTGCCAGCAGTTCCCTTAGGGCTGGGGCCAACGTCCTGACTTTC. The chain links TRBV13 to TRBJ2-6; no reliable D call. V lost 6 bases to trimming and J lost 2 bases, with 11 bases between them. Germline assignment: CDR1 PRHDT and CDR2 FYEKMQ (reference sequence). This CDR3 is built from 15 residues.